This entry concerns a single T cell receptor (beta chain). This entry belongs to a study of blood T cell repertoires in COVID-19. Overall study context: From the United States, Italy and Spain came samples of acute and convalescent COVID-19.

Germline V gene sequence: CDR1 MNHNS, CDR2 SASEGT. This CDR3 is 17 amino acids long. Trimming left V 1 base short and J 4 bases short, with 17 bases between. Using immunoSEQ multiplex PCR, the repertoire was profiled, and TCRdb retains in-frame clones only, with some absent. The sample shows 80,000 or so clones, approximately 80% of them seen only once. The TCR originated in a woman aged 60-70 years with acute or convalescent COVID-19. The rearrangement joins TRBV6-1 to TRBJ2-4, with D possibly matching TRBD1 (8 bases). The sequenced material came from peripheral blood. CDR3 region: CASSEGGGQDTKNIQYF. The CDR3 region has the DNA TGTGCCAGCAGTGAAGGGGGGGGACAGGACACGAAAAACATTCAGTACTTC.